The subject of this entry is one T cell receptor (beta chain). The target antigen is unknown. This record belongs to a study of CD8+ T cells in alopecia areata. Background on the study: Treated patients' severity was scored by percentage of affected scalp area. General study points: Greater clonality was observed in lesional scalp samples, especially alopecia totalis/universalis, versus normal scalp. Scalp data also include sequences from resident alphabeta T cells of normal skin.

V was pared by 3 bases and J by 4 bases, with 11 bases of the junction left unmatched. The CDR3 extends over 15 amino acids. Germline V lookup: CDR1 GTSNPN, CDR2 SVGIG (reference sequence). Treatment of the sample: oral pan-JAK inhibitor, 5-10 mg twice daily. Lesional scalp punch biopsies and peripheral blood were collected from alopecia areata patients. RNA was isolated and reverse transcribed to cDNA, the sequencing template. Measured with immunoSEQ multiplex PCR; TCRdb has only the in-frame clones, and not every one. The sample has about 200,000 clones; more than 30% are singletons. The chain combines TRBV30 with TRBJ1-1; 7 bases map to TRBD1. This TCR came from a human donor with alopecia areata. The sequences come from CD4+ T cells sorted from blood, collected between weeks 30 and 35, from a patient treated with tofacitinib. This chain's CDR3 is CAWSTGVWDGTEAFF. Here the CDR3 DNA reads TGTGCCTGGAGCACAGGGGTTTGGGATGGCACTGAAGCTTTCTTT.